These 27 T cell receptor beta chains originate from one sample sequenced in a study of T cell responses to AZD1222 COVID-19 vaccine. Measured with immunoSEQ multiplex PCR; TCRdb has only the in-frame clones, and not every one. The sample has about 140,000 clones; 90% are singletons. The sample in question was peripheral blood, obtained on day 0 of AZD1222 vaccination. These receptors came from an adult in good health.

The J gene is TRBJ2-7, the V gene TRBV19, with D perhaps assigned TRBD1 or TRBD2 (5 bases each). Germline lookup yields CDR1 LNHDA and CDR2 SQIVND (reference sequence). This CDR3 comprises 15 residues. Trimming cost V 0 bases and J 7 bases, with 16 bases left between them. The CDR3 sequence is CASSIDGGGEGEQYF. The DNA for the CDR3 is TGTGCCAGTAGTATAGATGGGGGTGGGGAAGGGGAGCAGTACTTC. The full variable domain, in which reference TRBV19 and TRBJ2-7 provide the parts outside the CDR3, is DGGITQSPKYLFRKEGQNVTLSCEQNLNHDAMYWYRQDPGQGLRLIYYSQIVNDFQKGDIAEGYSVSREKKESFPLTVTSAQKNPTAFYLCASSIDGGGEGEQYFGPGTRLTVT.

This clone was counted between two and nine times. The CDR3 nucleotides read TGTGCCATCAGTGATGCCGGGACTAGCGGGCTCAATGAGCAGTTCTTC. The encoded protein is CAISDAGTSGLNEQFF. The chain employs TRBV10-3 and TRBJ2-1; TRBD2 matches at 12 bases. CDR3 length equals 16 residues. V shed 3 bases, J shed 6 bases, and the junction held 6 bases outside the gene matches. In germline, CDR1 is ENHRY, CDR2 SYGVKD.

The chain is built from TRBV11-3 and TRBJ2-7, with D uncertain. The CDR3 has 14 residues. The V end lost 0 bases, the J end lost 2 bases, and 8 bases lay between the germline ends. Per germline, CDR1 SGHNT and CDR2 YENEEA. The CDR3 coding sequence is TGTGCCAGCAGCTTAGATCGTTCCACCTACGAGCAGTACTTC. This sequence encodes CASSLDRSTYEQYF.

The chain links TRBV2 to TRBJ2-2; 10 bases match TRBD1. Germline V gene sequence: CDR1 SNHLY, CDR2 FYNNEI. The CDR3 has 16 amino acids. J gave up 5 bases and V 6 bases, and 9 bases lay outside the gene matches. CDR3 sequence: CASRGRQGARTGELFF. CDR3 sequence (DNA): TGTGCCAGCAGGGGGCGACAGGGGGCGCGGACCGGGGAGCTGTTTTTT.

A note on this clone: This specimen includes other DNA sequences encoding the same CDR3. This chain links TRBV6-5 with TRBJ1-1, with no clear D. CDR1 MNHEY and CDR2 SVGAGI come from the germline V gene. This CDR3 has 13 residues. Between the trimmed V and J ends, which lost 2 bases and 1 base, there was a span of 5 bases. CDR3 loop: CASSYKGNTEAFF. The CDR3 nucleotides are TGTGCCAGCAGTTACAAGGGGAACACTGAAGCTTTCTTT.

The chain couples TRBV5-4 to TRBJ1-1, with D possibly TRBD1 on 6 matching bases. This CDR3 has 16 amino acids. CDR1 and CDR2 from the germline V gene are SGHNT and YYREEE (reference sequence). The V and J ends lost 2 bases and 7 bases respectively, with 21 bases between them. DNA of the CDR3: TGTGCCAGCAGCTTCTCAAGGGTCAGGGGTAGCGGTGAAGCTTTCTTT. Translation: CASSFSRVRGSGEAFF.

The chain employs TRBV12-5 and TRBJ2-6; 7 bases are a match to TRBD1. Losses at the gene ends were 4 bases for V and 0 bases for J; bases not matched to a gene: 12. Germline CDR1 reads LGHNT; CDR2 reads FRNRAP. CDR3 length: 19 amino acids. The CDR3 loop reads CASGSSRDSLFSGANVLTF. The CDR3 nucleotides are TGTGCTAGTGGTTCATCCCGGGACAGCCTATTCTCTGGGGCCAACGTCCTGACTTTC. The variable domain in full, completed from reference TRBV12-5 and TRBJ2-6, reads DARVTQTPRHKVTEMGQEVTMRCQPILGHNTVFWYRQTMMQGLELLAYFRNRAPLDDSGMPKDRFSAEMPDATLATLKIQPSEPRDSAVYFCASGSSRDSLFSGANVLTFGAGSRLTVL.

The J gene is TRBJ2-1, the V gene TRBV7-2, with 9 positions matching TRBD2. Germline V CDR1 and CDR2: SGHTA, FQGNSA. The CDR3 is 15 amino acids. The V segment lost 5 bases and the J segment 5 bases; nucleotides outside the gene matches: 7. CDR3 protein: CASSPGAGGDNEQFF. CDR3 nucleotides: TGTGCCAGCAGCCCTGGTGCGGGAGGGGACAATGAGCAGTTCTTC.

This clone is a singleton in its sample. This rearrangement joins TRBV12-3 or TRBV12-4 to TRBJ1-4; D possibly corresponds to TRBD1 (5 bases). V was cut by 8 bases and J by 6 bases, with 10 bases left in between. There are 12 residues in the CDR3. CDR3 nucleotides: TGTGCCAGCGGGACTGAGCATGAAAAACTGTTTTTT. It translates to CASGTEHEKLFF.

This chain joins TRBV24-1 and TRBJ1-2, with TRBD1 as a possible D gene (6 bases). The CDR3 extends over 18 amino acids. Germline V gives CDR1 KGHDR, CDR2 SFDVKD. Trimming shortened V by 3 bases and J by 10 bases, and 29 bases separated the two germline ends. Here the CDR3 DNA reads TGTGCCACCAGTGATCCAATCGATCCGGGACAAAGGTATACCTCCTACACCTTC. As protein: CATSDPIDPGQRYTSYTF.

The CDR3 nucleotides read TGTGCCAGCAGCTTACAGGGTGCGTACGCCTACGAGCAGTACTTC. Its translation: CASSLQGAYAYEQYF. V gene TRBV5-8 combines with J gene TRBJ2-7; the D gene is possibly TRBD1 (6 bases). Germline CDR1 reads SGHTS; CDR2 reads YDEGEE. V was clipped by 2 bases and J by 2 bases, with 14 bases between them. This CDR3 spans 15 amino acids.

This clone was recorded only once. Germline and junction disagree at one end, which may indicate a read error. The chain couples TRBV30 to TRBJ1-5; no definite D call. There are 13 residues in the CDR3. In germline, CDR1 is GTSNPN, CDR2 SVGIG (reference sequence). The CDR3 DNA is TGTGCCTGGGAAGAGGGTAGCGATCAGCCCCAGCATTTT. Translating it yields CAWEEGSDQPQHF. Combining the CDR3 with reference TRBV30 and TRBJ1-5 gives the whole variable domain SQTIHQWPATLVQPVGSPLSLECTVEGTSNPNLYWYRQAAGRGLQLLFYSVGIGQISSEVPQNLSASRPQDRQFILSSKKLLLSDSGFYLCAWEEGSDQPQHFGDGTRLSIL.

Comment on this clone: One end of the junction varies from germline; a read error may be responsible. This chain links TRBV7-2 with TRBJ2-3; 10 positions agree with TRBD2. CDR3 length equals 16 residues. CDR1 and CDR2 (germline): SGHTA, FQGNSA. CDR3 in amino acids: CASSSNQRTSGPLGLF. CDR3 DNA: TGTGCCAGCAGCTCAAACCAAAGGACTAGCGGCCCCTTGGGGCTGTTT. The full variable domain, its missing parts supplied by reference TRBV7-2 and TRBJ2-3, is GAGVSQSPSNKVTEKGKDVELRCDPISGHTALYWYRQSLGQGLEFLIYFQGNSAPDKSGLPSDRFSAERTGGSVSTLTIQRTQQEDSAVYLCASSSNQRTSGPLGLFGPGTRLTVL.

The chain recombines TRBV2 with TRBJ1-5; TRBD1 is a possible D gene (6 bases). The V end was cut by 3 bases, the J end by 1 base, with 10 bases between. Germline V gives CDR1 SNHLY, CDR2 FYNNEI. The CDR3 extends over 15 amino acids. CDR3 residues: CASSERGISNQPQHF. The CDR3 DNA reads TGTGCCAGCAGTGAGAGGGGGATAAGCAATCAGCCCCAGCATTTT.

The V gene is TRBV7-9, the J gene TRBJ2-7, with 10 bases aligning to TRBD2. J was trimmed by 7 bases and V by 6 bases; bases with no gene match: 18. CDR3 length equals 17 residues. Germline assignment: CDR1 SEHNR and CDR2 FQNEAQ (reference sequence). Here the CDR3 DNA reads TGTGCCAGCAGACCTCCAGGAAAGCGGGGGGGCCCGGAAGAGCAGTACTTC. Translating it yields CASRPPGKRGGPEEQYF.

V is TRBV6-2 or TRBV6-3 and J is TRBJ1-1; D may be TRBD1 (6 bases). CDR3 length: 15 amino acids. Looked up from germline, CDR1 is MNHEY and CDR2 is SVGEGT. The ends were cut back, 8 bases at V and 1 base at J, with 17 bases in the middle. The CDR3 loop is CASCFRGLKNTEAFF. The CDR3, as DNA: TGTGCCAGCTGTTTCCGGGGGCTCAAGAACACTGAAGCTTTCTTT.

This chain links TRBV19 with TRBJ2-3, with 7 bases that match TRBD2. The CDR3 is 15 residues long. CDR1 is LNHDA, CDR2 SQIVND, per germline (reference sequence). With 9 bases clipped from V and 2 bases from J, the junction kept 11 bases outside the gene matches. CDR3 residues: CASSGAGVVTDTQYF. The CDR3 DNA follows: TGTGCCAGCTCCGGGGCGGGAGTTGTCACAGATACGCAGTATTTT.

As DNA, the CDR3 is TGTGCCAGCATCCTCTCCGGGTATCGGGAAAAACTGTTTTTT. Protein: CASILSGYREKLFF. The rearrangement links TRBV5-8 to TRBJ1-4; D is uncertain. The CDR3 spans 14 residues. The germline V and J ends were trimmed by 6 bases and 8 bases, with 17 bases remaining between them. CDR1 and CDR2 from the germline V gene are SGHTS and YDEGEE.

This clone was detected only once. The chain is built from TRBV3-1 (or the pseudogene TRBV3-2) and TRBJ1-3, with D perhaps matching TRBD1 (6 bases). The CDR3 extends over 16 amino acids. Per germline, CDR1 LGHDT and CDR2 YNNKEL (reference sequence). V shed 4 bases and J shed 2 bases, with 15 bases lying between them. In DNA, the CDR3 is TGTGCCAGCAGCCCCTTATGGCAGGGGCCTGGAAACACCATATATTTT. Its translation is CASSPLWQGPGNTIYF.

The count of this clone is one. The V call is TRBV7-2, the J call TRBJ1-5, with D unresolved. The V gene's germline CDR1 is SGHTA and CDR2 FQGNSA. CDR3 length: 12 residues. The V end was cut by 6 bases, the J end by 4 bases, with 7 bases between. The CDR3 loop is CASRDSNQPQHF. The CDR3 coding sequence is TGTGCCAGCAGGGATAGTAATCAGCCCCAGCATTTT.

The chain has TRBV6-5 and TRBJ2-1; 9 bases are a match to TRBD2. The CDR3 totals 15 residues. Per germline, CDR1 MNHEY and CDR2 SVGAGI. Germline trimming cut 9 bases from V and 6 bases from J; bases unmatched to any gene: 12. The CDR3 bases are TGTGCCAGTACGAATCCCGGGACTAGCATCAATGAGCAGTTCTTC. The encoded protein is CASTNPGTSINEQFF.

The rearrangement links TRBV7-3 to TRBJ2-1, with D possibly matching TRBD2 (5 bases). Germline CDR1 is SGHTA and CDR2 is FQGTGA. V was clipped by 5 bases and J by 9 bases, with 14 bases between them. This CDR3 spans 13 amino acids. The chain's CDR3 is CASSHTPAVEQFF. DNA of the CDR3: TGTGCCAGCAGCCACACACCAGCGGTTGAGCAGTTCTTC. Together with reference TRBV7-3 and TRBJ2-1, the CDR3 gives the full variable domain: GAGVSQTPSNKVTEKGKYVELRCDPISGHTALYWYRQSLGQGPEFLIYFQGTGAADDSGLPNDRFFAVRPEGSVSTLKIQRTERGDSAVYLCASSHTPAVEQFFGPGTRLTVL.

The CDR3 nucleotides are TGTGCCAGCAGCACGGGGCCGACCTCTAATTCACCCCTCCACTTT. Translation gives CASSTGPTSNSPLHF. The chain links TRBV9 to TRBJ1-6; D might be TRBD1 (5 bases). Germline V gene lookup returns CDR1 SGDLS and CDR2 YYNGEE. Trimming left V 4 bases short and J 6 bases short, with 14 bases between. The CDR3 sequence is 15 residues long.

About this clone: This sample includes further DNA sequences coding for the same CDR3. CDR3 residues: CASSLRGSYEQYF. DNA for the CDR3: TGTGCCAGCAGTTTACGGGGGTCCTACGAGCAGTACTTC. This sequence joins TRBV12-3 or TRBV12-4 and TRBJ2-7; weak D call: TRBD2 (6 bases). Between the trimmed V and J ends, which lost 2 bases and 1 base, there was a span of 6 bases. The CDR3 is made up of 13 amino acids.

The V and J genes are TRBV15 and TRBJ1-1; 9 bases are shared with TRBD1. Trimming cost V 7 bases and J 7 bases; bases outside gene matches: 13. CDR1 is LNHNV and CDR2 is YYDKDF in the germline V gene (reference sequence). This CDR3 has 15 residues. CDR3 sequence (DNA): TGTGCCACCAAGTTTCCGACAGGGGGATTTAATGAAGCTTTCTTT. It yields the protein CATKFPTGGFNEAFF.

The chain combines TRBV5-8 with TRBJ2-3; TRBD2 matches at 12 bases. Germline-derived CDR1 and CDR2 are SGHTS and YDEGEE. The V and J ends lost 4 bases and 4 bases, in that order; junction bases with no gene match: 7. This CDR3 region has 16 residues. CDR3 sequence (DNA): TGTGCCAGCAGCCCCCTAGCGGGGGGGCCCCCAGATACGCAGTATTTT. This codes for CASSPLAGGPPDTQYF.

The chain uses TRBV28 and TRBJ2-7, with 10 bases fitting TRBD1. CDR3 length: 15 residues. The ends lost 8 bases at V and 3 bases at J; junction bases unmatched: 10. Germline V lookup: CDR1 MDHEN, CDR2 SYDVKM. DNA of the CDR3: TGTGCCAGCGCACGCCCGACAGGGGGCGGCTACGAGCAGTACTTC. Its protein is CASARPTGGGYEQYF.